The rows below give T cell receptor beta chains drawn from one sample of a study of T cell responses to AZD1222 COVID-19 vaccine. Method: immunoSEQ multiplex PCR; TCRdb's copy keeps in-frame clones and lacks some. The data hold 150,000 to 200,000 clones, with about 92% observed a single time. This specimen consisted of peripheral blood, obtained on day 0 of AZD1222 vaccination. Receptor source: an adult in good health. Both conserved end residues are part of each CDR3. The D gene is left open where the match is weak. The size field is filled for only some rows; it gives once, few, many or a size class.

j_call clone_size v_call d_call cdr3_aa cdr3_nt
TRBJ2-1 NA TRBV6-5 TRBD2 CASSLSGGRYNEQFF TGTGCCAGCAGTCTTAGCGGGGGGCGATACAATGAGCAGTTCTTC
TRBJ1-2 NA TRBV7-9 TRBD1 CASSTGDRPTTF TGTGCCAGCAGCACGGGGGACAGACCCACAACCTTC
TRBJ1-5 once TRBV5-1 NA CASSLDWGEGNQPQHF TGCGCCAGCAGCTTGGATTGGGGCGAGGGCAATCAGCCCCAGCATTTT
TRBJ1-1 NA TRBV29-1 NA CSVGAQLLNTEAFF TGCAGCGTTGGAGCACAGCTCCTGAACACTGAAGCTTTCTTT
TRBJ1-1 NA TRBV12-3/TRBV12-4 NA CASTSSWGTEAFF TGTGCCAGCACCTCCAGTTGGGGGACTGAAGCTTTCTTT
TRBJ2-1 NA TRBV19 TRBD2 CASGWREAYNEQFF TGTGCCAGTGGATGGCGGGAGGCCTACAATGAGCAGTTCTTC
TRBJ2-7 NA TRBV9 NA CASSPSRGLYEQYF TGTGCCAGCAGCCCCTCCCGGGGTCTCTACGAGCAGTACTTC
TRBJ2-3 NA TRBV9 NA CASSVLAGAPSTDTQYF TGTGCCAGCAGCGTTCTTGCGGGGGCGCCTAGCACAGATACGCAGTATTTT
TRBJ1-2 NA TRBV6-1 NA CASSEEAGWNYGYTF TGTGCCAGCAGTGAAGAGGCAGGGTGGAACTATGGCTACACCTTC
TRBJ1-2 once TRBV15 NA CATSRDRGIEGYTF TGTGCCACCAGCAGAGATCGAGGGATTGAGGGCTACACCTTC
TRBJ2-5 NA TRBV18 TRBD2 CASSPTSGFQETQYF TGTGCCAGCTCACCTACTAGCGGGTTTCAAGAGACCCAGTACTTC
TRBJ1-4 once TRBV12-5 NA CASVPFRGENEKLFF TGTGCTAGTGTTCCCTTCCGGGGAGAAAACGAAAAACTGTTTTTT
TRBJ2-5 NA TRBV27 TRBD2 CASSAGPGLAEETQYF TGTGCCAGCAGTGCTGGGCCGGGACTAGCGGAAGAGACCCAGTACTTC
TRBJ1-1 NA TRBV9 NA CASSVEEGWRTEAFF TGTGCCAGCAGCGTAGAGGAGGGGTGGAGAACTGAAGCTTTCTTT
TRBJ1-2 NA TRBV27 NA CASGKGRIYGYTF TGTGCCAGCGGGAAGGGACGGATCTATGGCTACACCTTC
TRBJ2-3 NA TRBV3-1/TRBV3-2 NA CASRRTDTQYF TGTGCCAGCAGACGCACAGATACGCAGTATTTT
TRBJ1-1 NA TRBV7-9 NA CASSPTVEAFF TGTGCCAGCAGCCCTACGGTGGAGGCTTTCTTT
TRBJ2-7 NA TRBV18 NA CASSLPPWAGAEQYF TGTGCCAGCTCCCTACCACCCTGGGCCGGGGCGGAGCAGTACTTC
TRBJ2-7 once TRBV10-1 NA CASSESDGSPSDEQYF TGCGCCAGCAGTGAGTCCGACGGCTCTCCCTCCGACGAGCAGTACTTC
TRBJ1-5 NA TRBV6-2/TRBV6-3 NA CASRSERRRDQPQHF TGTGCCAGCCGTTCCGAGAGGAGGCGAGATCAGCCCCAGCATTTT
TRBJ1-2 NA TRBV5-4 TRBD1 CASSSDRAADGYTF TGTGCCAGCAGCAGCGACAGGGCGGCGGATGGCTACACCTTC
TRBJ1-1 NA TRBV28 NA CASSPTMTANTEAFF TGTGCCAGCAGTCCAACCATGACCGCGAACACTGAAGCTTTCTTT
TRBJ2-1 NA TRBV4-2 TRBD2 CASSQEGALGGYNEQFF TGTGCCAGCAGCCAAGAAGGGGCCTTGGGGGGGTACAATGAGCAGTTCTTC
TRBJ1-2 NA TRBV10-1 NA CASSMTNYGYTF TGCGCCAGCAGTATGACTAACTATGGCTACACCTTC
TRBJ2-7 once TRBV18 TRBD1 CASSTTGQGDEQYF TGTGCCAGCTCAACTACGGGACAGGGCGACGAGCAGTACTTC
TRBJ1-1 NA TRBV19 NA CASSYYSYMNTEAFF TGTGCCAGTAGTTACTACAGTTACATGAACACTGAAGCTTTCTTT
TRBJ2-7 NA TRBV4-1 NA CASSLRDGVLDEQYF TGCGCCAGCAGCCTCCGGGACGGAGTCCTGGACGAGCAGTACTTC
TRBJ2-2 NA TRBV19 NA CASSILGSRATGELFF TGTGCCAGTAGTATTCTGGGGAGCCGGGCCACCGGGGAGCTGTTTTTT
TRBJ1-2 NA TRBV6-5 NA CASSYGGTGYGYTF TGTGCCAGCAGTTACGGGGGAACTGGCTACGGCTACACCTTC
TRBJ2-7 once TRBV27 NA CASSLRTVSYEQYF TGTGCCAGCAGTTTGCGGACAGTAAGCTACGAGCAGTACTTC
TRBJ1-1 once TRBV27 NA CASSLGPRDTEAFF TGTGCCAGCAGTCTGGGCCCGAGGGACACTGAAGCTTTCTTT
TRBJ1-4 NA TRBV4-1 NA CASSHGRTAGDEKLFF TGCGCCAGCAGCCATGGGAGAACGGCAGGGGATGAAAAACTGTTTTTT
TRBJ1-1 NA TRBV11-3 TRBD1 CASSPGQGGNTEAFF TGTGCCAGCAGTCCCGGACAGGGGGGCAACACTGAAGCTTTCTTT
TRBJ2-7 NA TRBV2 NA CASSTTYEQYF TGTGCCAGCAGTACAACCTACGAGCAGTACTTC
TRBJ2-7 NA TRBV18 TRBD1 CASSPETGGIYEQYF TGTGCCAGCTCACCGGAGACAGGGGGCATCTACGAGCAGTACTTC
TRBJ1-6 NA TRBV5-6 NA CASSPRAGSYNSPLHF TGTGCCAGCAGCCCGAGGGCGGGCTCCTATAATTCACCCCTCCACTTT
TRBJ2-1 NA TRBV11-1 NA CASSLAWERRLNEQFF TGTGCCAGCAGCTTAGCGTGGGAGCGAAGACTCAATGAGCAGTTCTTC
TRBJ2-7 NA TRBV27 NA CASSLGLLYEQYF TGTGCCAGCAGTCTCGGACTCCTCTACGAGCAGTACTTC
TRBJ2-7 NA TRBV18 NA CASSPLTDSDEQYF TGTGCCAGCTCACCCCTAACCGACAGTGACGAGCAGTACTTC
TRBJ1-1 once TRBV19 NA CASSMAIMNTEAFF TGTGCCAGTAGTATGGCGATAATGAACACTGAAGCTTTCTTT
TRBJ1-6 once TRBV19 NA CASSIQVENSPLHF TGTGCCAGTAGTATACAGGTGGAAAATTCACCCCTCCACTTT
TRBJ1-1 NA TRBV12-5 NA CASGLEGNTEAFF TGTGCTAGTGGTTTGGAAGGGAACACTGAAGCTTTCTTT